This T cell receptor beta chain was found in a study of control samples from healthy donors and cancer patients. Clones were read by immunoSEQ multiplex PCR, and TCRdb kept only the in-frame ones, dropping some. Of roughly 190,000 clones listed, about 90% are singletons. CDR1 and CDR2 from the germline V gene are KGHDR and SFDVKD. The CDR3 loop spans 14 amino acids. Trimming at V came to 5 bases and at J to 3 bases, leaving 3 bases not matched to a gene. What was sequenced was blood. The chain combines TRBV24-1 with TRBJ2-3, with 8 bases aligning to TRBD2. The sequence was collected from a man aged 30 to 45 in good health. CDR3 in DNA: TGTGCCACCAGTGGGGGCGGGGGGACAGATACGCAGTATTTT. This translates into CATSGGGGTDTQYF.